This paragraph covers one TCR beta chain sequence. Produced via immunoSEQ multiplex PCR; TCRdb's table is partial and in-frame only. The profile shows approximately 46,000 clones, roughly 80% of them singletons. The data derive from a study of memory CD4+ T cells and cytomegalovirus serostatus. The V gene lost 5 bases and the J gene lost 5 bases, with 18 bases spanning the gap. CDR1 is LNHDA, CDR2 SQIVND, per germline (reference sequence). The CDR3 is 15 residues long. The sort gate was single viable CD3+CD4+CD8-CD45RO+ cells for memory CD4+ T cells. The chain uses TRBV19 and TRBJ2-5; D unresolved. The sequence was collected from an adult in good health and CMV-seronegative. Sequenced sample: memory CD4+ T cells from blood. The CDR3 nucleotides are TGTGCCAGTAGTCCGATCCCCTTGGCAAGTGAGACCCAGTACTTC. It is translated as CASSPIPLASETQYF.